This is a list of T cell receptor beta chains from one sample in a study of T cells in Graves' hyperthyroidism and ophthalmopathy. TCRdb reprocessed the multiplex PCR reads with MiXCR, giving one entry per CDR3 protein. The sample yields fewer than 650,000 distinct CDR3 sequences, 13% to 15% seen once. The specimen was blood. These receptors were taken from a woman aged 40 to 49 with Graves' hyperthyroidism. Each CDR3 is given with its conserved first and last residue. Expanded clones get a size class; other rows say once, few or many, or leave the size out.

TRBJ1-1	many	15	TRBV5-1	CASSLEADIPFAAFF
TRBJ1-6	-	16	TRBV13	CASSGDSTGLNSPLHF
TRBJ1-1	-	15	TRBV6-4	CASSATGQMNTEAFF
TRBJ2-3	many	13	TRBV29-1	CSVEKAGVDTQYF
TRBJ1-3	many	16	TRBV28	CASSPATGPKGNTIYF
TRBJ1-1	-	13	TRBV19	CASSNRRDTEAFF
TRBJ2-5	few	15	TRBV4-1	CASSQGIGGRETQYF
TRBJ2-7	many	14	TRBV6-1	CASSDNTGPYEQYF
TRBJ1-1	many	18	TRBV3-1	CASSQDSLWAPTDTEAFF
TRBJ2-5	many	14	TRBV11-2	CASSLQFSAETQYF
TRBJ2-5	few	12	TRBV20-1	CSASGGGETQYF
TRBJ1-1	many	14	TRBV18	CASSPTGTDTEAFF
TRBJ2-1	many	14	TRBV20-1	CSASPLAGYNEQFF
TRBJ2-2	many	12	TRBV2	CASSGDTGELFF
TRBJ1-1	many	13	TRBV12-3/TRBV12-4	CASTQQVGTEAFF
TRBJ1-1	-	13	TRBV12-3/TRBV12-4	CATRVSDNTEAFF
TRBJ2-7	many	10	TRBV28	CASSPHAQYF
TRBJ1-1	many	15	TRBV20-1	CSAAGTGATNTEAFF
TRBJ2-7	many	14	TRBV20-1	CSARGTSVSYEQYF
TRBJ2-7	many	10	TRBV2	CASSGAEQYF
TRBJ2-7	many	14	TRBV9	CASSPLGGPYEQYF
TRBJ2-7	-	15	TRBV5-1	CASSLETGGSYEQYF
TRBJ2-1	-	16	TRBV5-1	CASSLTGLGPGNEQFF
TRBJ2-3	many	15	TRBV5-1	CASSLSVSDTDTQYF
TRBJ2-7	few	15	TRBV2	CASSQGGQTLYEQYF
TRBJ1-6	few	15	TRBV3-1	CASSRTGVDNSPLHF
TRBJ2-1	many	13	TRBV20-1	CSASLTSGNEQFF
TRBJ2-7	many	14	TRBV27	CASSRTGGGYEQYF
TRBJ2-3	many	15	TRBV2	CASLEQGVGTDTQYF
TRBJ2-7	few	11	TRBV24-1	CATSDGNEQYF
TRBJ1-1	many	14	TRBV16	CASSQSDRGTEAFF
TRBJ2-3	many	18	TRBV10-3	CAISETPGLAYSTDTQYF
TRBJ1-2	few	16	TRBV4-1	CASSQDSTGTGYGYTF
TRBJ2-1	many	16	TRBV5-1	CASSLAPLAGNNEQFF
TRBJ2-7	few	13	TRBV6-2/TRBV6-3	CASSGLAMNEQYF
TRBJ1-2	many	14	TRBV11-2	CASSPGTGMYGYTF
TRBJ2-7	few	14	TRBV27	CASSFDRGIDEQYF
TRBJ1-1	-	13	TRBV5-1	CASSVGPDTEAFF
TRBJ2-2	few	15	TRBV12-3/TRBV12-4	CASSPNRALTGELFF
TRBJ2-5	-	12	TRBV27	CASSTEGSTQYF
TRBJ1-2	-	15	TRBV6-1	CASRKDRGANYGYTF
TRBJ2-5	-	15	TRBV25-1	CASSGGFSSLETQYF
TRBJ2-1	-	17	TRBV27	CASSLSGALAGEGEQFF
TRBJ2-3	few	13	TRBV6-2/TRBV6-3	CASRSWGTDTQYF
TRBJ1-6	-	16	TRBV7-9	CASNSPDWYGDSPLHF
TRBJ2-5	-	14	TRBV15	CATSTAGGRGTQYF
TRBJ1-2	-	16	TRBV27	CASHLNRAPSIRGYTF
TRBJ1-2	many	13	TRBV3-1	CASSPSDAFGYTF
TRBJ1-2	-	17	TRBV12-3/TRBV12-4	CASSIAGGTGRLYGYTF
TRBJ2-1	many	12	TRBV28	CASSSLTTKQFF
TRBJ2-7	-	15	TRBV13	CASSPRTSGNHEQYF
TRBJ1-2	-	16	TRBV4-1	CASSQVLQGGSYGYTF
TRBJ2-6	-	17	TRBV29-1	CSVEGGTGNSGANVLTF
TRBJ2-7	many	14	TRBV28	CASSLRRVSYEQYF
TRBJ2-1	many	18	TRBV6-2/TRBV6-3	CASSPRAGTASSYNEQFF